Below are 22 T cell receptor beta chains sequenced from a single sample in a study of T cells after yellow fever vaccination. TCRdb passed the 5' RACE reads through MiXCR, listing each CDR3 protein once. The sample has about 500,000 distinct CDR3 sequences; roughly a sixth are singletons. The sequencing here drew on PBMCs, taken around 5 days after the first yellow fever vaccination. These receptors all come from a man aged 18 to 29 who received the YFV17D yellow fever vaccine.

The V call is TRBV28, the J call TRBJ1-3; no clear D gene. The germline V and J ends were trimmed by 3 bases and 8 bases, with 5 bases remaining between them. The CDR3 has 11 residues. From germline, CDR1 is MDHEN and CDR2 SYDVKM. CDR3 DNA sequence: TGTGCCAGCAGTTTTATAGACACCATATATTTT. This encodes CASSFIDTIYF. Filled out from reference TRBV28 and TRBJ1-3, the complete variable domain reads DVKVTQSSRYLVKRTGEKVFLECVQDMDHENMFWYRQDPGLGLRLIYFSYDVKMKEKGDIPEGYSVSREKKERFSLILESASTNQTSMYLCASSFIDTIYFGEGSWLTVV.

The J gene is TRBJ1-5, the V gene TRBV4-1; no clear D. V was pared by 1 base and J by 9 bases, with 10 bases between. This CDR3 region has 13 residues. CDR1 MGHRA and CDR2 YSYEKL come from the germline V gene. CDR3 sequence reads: CASSQVPIAPQHF. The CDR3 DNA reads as TGCGCCAGCAGCCAAGTACCCATAGCGCCCCAGCATTTT.

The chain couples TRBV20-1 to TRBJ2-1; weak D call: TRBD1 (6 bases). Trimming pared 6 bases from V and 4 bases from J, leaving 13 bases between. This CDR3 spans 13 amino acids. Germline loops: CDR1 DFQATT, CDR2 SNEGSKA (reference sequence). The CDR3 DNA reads TGCAGTGCCCGACAGGACACGTACAATGAGCAGTTCTTC. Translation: CSARQDTYNEQFF.

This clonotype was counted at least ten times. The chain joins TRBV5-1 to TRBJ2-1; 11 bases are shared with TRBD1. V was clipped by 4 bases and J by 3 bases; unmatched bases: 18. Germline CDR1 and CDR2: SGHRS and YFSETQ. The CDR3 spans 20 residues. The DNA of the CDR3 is TGCGCCAGCAGCCCATGGGGGACAGGGGGAGGTATCGGTTACTACAATGAGCAGTTCTTC. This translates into CASSPWGTGGGIGYYNEQFF.

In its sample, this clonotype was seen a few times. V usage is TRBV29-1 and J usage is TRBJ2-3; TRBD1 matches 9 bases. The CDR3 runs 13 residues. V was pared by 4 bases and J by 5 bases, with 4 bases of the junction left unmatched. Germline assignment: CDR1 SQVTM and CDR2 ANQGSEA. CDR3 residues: CSVAGTGRDTQYF. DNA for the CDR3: TGCAGCGTTGCGGGGACAGGGAGAGATACGCAGTATTTT.

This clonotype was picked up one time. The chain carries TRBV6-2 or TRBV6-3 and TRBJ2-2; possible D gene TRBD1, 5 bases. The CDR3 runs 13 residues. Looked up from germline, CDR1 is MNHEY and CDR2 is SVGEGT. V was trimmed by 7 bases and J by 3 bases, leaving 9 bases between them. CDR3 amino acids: CASMGPYTGELFF. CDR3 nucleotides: TGTGCCAGCATGGGGCCATACACCGGGGAGCTGTTTTTT.

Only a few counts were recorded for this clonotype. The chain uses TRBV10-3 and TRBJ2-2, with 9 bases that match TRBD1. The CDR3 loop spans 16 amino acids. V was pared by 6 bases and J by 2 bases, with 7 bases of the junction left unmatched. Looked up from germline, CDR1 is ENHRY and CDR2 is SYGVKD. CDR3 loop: CAIRLDRGNNTGELFF. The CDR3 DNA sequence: TGTGCCATCAGACTAGACAGGGGGAATAACACCGGGGAGCTGTTTTTT.

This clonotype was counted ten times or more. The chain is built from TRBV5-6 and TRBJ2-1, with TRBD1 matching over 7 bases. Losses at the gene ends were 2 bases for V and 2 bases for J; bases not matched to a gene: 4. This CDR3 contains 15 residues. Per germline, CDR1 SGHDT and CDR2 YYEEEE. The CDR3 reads CASSFGDRAYNEQFF. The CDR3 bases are TGTGCCAGCAGCTTCGGCGACAGGGCCTACAATGAGCAGTTCTTC.

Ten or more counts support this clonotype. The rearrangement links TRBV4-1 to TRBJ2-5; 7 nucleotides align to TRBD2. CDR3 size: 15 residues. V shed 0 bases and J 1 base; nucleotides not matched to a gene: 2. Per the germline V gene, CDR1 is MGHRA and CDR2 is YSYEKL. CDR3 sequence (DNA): TGCGCCAGCAGCCAAGATCCGGGGGGCCAAGAGACCCAGTACTTC. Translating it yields CASSQDPGGQETQYF.

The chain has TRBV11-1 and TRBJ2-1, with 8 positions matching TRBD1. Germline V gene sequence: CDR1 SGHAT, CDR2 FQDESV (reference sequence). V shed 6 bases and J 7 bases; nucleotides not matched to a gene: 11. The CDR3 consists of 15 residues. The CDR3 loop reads CASRHSVRGRNEQFF. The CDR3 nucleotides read TGTGCCAGCAGACACAGCGTCAGGGGGCGAAATGAGCAGTTCTTC.

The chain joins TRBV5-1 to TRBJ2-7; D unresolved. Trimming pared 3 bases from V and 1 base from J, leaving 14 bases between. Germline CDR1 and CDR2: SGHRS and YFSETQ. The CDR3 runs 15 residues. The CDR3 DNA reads TGCGCCAGCAGCTCCGGGTCGGCAGTATCCTACGAGCAGTACTTC. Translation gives CASSSGSAVSYEQYF.

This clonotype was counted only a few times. The CDR3 nucleotides read TGTGCCAGCAGCCAGGCAGGAGGGCGCTCCTACAATGAGCAGTTCTTC. This encodes CASSQAGGRSYNEQFF. The chain employs TRBV3-1 and TRBJ2-1; D perhaps matches TRBD2 (6 bases). This CDR3 spans 16 amino acids. V lost 3 bases to trimming and J lost 0 bases, with 12 bases between them. The germline V gene encodes CDR1 LGHDT and CDR2 YNNKEL (reference sequence).

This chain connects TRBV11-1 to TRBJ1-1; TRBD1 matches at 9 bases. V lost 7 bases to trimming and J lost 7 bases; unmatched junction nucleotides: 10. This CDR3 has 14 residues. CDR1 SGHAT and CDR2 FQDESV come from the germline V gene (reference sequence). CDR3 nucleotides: TGTGCCAGCACCGTTACAGGGGGCGCCGGTGAAGCTTTCTTT. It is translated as CASTVTGGAGEAFF.

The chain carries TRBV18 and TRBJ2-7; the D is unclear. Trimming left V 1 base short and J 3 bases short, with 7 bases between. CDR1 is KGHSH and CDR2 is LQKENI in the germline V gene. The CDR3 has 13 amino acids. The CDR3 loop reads CASSPQDGYEQYV. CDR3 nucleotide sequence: TGTGCCAGCTCACCACAGGACGGCTACGAGCAGTACGTC.

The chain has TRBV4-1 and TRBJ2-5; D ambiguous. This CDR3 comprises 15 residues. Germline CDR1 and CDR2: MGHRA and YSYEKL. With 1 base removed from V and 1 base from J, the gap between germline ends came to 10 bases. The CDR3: CASSQGSAAQETQYF. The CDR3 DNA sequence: TGCGCCAGCAGCCAAGGATCGGCAGCCCAAGAGACCCAGTACTTC.

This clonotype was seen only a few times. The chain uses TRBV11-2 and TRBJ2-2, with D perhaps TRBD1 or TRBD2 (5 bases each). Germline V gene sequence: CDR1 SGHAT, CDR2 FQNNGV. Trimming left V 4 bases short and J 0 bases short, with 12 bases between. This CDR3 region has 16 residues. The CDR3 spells CASSSSGPPNTGELFF. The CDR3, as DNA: TGTGCCAGCAGCTCTTCGGGACCGCCGAACACCGGGGAGCTGTTTTTT.

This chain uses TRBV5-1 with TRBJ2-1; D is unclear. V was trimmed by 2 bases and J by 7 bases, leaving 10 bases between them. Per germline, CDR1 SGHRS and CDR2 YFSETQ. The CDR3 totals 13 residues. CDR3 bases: TGCGCCAGCAGCTTCCGACTGAATAATGAGCAGTTCTTC. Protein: CASSFRLNNEQFF.

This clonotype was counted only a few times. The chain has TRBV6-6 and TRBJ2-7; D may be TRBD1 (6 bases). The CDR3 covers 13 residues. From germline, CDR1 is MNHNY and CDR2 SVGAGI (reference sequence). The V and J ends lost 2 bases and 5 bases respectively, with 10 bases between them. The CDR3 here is CASSYGTQNEQYF. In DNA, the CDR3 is TGTGCCAGCAGTTACGGGACACAGAACGAGCAGTACTTC.

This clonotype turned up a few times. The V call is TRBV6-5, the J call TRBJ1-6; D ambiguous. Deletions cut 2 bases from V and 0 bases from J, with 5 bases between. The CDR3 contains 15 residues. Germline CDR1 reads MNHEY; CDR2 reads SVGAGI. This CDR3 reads CASSYSNSYNSPLHF. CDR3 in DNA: TGTGCCAGCAGTTACAGTAACTCCTATAATTCACCCCTCCACTTT.

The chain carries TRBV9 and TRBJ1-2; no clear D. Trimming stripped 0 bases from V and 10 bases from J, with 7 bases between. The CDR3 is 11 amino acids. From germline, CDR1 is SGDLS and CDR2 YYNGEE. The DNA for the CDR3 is TGTGCCAGCAGCGTAGGGGGTGACTACACCTTC. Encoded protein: CASSVGGDYTF.

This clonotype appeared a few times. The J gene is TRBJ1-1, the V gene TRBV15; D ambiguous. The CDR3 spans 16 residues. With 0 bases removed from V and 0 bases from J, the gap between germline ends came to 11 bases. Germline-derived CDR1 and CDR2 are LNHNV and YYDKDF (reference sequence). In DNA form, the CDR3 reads TGTGCCACCAGCAGAGATCATCCGGGGATGAACACTGAAGCTTTCTTT. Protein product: CATSRDHPGMNTEAFF.

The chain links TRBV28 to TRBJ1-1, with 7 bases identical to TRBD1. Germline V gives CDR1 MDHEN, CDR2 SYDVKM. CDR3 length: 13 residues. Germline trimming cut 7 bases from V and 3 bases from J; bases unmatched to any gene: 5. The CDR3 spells CASNERGHTEAFF. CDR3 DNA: TGTGCCAGCAACGAAAGGGGGCACACTGAAGCTTTCTTT.